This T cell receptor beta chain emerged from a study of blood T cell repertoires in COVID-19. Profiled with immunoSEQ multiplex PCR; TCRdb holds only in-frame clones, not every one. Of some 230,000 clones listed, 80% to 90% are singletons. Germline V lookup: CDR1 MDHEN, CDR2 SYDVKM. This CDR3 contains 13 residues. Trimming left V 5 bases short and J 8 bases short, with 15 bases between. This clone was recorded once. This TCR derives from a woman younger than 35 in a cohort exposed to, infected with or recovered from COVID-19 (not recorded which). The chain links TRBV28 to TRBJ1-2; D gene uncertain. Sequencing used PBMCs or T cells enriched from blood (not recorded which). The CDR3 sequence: CASSPQSLPGYTF. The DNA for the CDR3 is TGTGCCAGCAGTCCACAGTCTCTCCCAGGCTACACCTTC.